The clone carrying this T cell receptor (beta chain) was observed a single time. The antigen is unknown. The sample comes from a study of T cell responses to AZD1222 COVID-19 vaccine. Regarding the study as a whole: Seropositive AZD1222 recipients at baseline numbered only 5 to 7. Clonal diversity was possibly underestimated, and the donors were mostly white British, with more females. Vaccine-associated CD4 TCRs spanned spike, dominant at 160-218 and 743-854.

Profiling relied on immunoSEQ multiplex PCR, and the TCRdb table lists in-frame clones only, not all of them. Seen here are about 170,000 clones, 87% observed once, and the top ten hold roughly 0.98%. The sequence was collected from an adult who received the AZD1222 COVID-19 vaccine. Sequences were derived from peripheral blood, sampled 28 days after the second AZD1222 dose.

The CDR3 DNA sequence: TGTGCCAGCAGTGGCCTAGCGGGGGGGCGCGATGAGCAGTTCTTC. It encodes CASSGLAGGRDEQFF. The chain has TRBV6-4 and TRBJ2-1; 12 nucleotides match TRBD2. V shed 4 bases, J shed 8 bases, and the junction held 6 bases outside the gene matches. The CDR3 spans 15 residues. CDR1 and CDR2 from the germline V gene are MRHNA and SNTAGT.